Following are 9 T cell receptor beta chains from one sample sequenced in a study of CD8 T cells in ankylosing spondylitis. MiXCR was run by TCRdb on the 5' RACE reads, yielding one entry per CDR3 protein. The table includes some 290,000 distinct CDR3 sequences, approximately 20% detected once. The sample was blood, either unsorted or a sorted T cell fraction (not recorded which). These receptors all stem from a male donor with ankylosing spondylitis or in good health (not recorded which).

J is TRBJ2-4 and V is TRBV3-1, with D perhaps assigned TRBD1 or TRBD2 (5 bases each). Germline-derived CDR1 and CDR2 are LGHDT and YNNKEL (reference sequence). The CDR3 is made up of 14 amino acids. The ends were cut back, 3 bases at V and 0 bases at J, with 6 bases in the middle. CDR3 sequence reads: CASSQGTAKNIQYF. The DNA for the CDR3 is TGTGCCAGCAGCCAGGGGACAGCCAAAAACATTCAGTACTTC.

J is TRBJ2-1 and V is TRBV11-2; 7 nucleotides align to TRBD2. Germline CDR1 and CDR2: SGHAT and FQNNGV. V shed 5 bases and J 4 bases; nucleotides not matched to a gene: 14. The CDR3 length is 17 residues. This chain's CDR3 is CASSPGGGRALYNEQFF. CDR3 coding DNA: TGTGCCAGCAGCCCTGGGGGGGGGAGAGCTCTATACAATGAGCAGTTCTTC.

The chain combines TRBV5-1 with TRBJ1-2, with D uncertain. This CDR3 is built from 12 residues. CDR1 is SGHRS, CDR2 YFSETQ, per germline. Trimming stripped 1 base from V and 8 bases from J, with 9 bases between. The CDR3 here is CASSLPSEGYTF. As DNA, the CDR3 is TGCGCCAGCAGCTTGCCGTCGGAAGGCTACACCTTC.

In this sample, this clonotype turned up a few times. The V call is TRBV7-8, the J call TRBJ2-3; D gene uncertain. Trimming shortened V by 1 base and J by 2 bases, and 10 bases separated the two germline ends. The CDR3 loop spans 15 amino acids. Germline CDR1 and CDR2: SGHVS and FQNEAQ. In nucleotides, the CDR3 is TGTGCCAGCAGCTTAGACGACGGATACACAGATACGCAGTATTTT. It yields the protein CASSLDDGYTDTQYF.

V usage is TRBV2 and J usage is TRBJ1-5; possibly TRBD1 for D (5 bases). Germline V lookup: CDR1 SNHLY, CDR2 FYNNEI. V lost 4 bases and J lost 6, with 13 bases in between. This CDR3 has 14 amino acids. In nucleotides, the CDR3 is TGTGCCAGCAGTGGGGACGCCGGCGCTCAGCCCCAGCATTTT. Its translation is CASSGDAGAQPQHF.

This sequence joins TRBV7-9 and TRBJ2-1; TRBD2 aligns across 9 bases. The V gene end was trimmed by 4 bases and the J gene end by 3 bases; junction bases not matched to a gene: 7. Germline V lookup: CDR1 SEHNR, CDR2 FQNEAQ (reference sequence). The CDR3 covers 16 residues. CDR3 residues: CASSSLAGVNYNEQFF. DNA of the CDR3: TGTGCCAGCAGCTCCTTAGCGGGAGTGAACTACAATGAGCAGTTCTTC.

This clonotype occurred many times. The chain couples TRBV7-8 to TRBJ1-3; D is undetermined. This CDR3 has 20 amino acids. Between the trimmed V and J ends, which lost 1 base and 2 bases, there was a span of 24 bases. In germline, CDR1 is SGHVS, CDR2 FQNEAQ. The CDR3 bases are TGTGCCAGCAGCTTAGGACGGGCGGGCCACATACTACCGACTGGAAACACCATATATTTT. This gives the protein CASSLGRAGHILPTGNTIYF.

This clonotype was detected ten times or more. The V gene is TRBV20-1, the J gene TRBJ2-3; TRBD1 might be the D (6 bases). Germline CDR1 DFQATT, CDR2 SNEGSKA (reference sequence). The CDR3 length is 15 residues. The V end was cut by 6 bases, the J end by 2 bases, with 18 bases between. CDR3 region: CSASVSQGTTDTQYF. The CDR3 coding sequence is TGCAGTGCATCCGTCAGCCAGGGGACCACAGATACGCAGTATTTT.

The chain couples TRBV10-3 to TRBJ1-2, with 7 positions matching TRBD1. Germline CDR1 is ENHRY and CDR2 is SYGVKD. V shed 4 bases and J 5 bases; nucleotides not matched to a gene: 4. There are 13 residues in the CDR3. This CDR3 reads CAISGTGGYGYTF. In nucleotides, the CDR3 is TGTGCCATCAGTGGGACAGGTGGATATGGCTACACCTTC.